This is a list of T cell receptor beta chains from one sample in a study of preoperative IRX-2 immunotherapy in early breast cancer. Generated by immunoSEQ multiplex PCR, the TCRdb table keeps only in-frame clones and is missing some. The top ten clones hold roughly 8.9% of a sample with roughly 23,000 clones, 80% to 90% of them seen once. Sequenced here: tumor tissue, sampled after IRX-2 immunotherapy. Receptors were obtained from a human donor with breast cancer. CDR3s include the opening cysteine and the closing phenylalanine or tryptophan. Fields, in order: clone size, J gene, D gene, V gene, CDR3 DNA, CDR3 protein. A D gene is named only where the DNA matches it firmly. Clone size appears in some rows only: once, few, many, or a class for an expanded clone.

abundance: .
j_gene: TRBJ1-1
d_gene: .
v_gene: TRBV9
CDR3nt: TGTGCCAGCAGCGTACTCGCCACGAACACTGAAGCTTTCTTT
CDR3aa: CASSVLATNTEAFF

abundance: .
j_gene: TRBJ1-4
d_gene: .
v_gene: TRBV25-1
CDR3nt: TGTGCCAGCAGCTACCGAAATAATGAAAAACTGTTTTTT
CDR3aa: CASSYRNNEKLFF

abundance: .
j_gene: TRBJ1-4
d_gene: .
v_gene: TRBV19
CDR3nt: TGTGCCAGTACCCGACGGAGTGCAGGGAGACACGAAAAACTGTTTTTT
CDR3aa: CASTRRSAGRHEKLFF

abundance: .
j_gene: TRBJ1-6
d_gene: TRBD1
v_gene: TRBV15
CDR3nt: TGTGCCACCAGCCCAGACAGGGGGCGTAATTCACCCCTCCACTTT
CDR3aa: CATSPDRGRNSPLHF

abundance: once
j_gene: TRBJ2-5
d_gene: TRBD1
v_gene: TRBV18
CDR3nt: TGTGCCAGCTCACCAAACCCCGGGACAGGGGGAGAGACCCAGTACTTC
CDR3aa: CASSPNPGTGGETQYF

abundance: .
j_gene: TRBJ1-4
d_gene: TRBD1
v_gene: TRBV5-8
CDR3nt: TGTGCCAGCAGCCCAAGCGGGACAGGACCTGAAAAACTGTTTTTT
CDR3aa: CASSPSGTGPEKLFF

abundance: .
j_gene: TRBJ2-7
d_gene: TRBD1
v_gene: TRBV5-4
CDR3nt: TGTGCCAGCAGCCCGGACAGGGTCAACGAGCAGTACTTC
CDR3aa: CASSPDRVNEQYF

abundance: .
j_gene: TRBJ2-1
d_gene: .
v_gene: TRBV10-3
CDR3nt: TGTGCCATCAGTGACTCTCGGAGCTCCTACAATGAGCAGTTCTTC
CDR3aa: CAISDSRSSYNEQFF

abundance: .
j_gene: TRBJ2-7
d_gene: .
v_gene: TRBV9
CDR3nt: TGTGCCAGCAGCGTAGGGCTAGCCCACGAGCAGTACTTC
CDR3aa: CASSVGLAHEQYF

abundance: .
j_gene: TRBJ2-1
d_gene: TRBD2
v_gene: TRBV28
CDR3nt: TGTGCCAGCAGCTGGACTAGCGGGAGTATTTACAATGAGCAGTTCTTC
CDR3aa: CASSWTSGSIYNEQFF

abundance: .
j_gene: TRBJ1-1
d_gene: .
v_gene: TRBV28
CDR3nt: TGTGCCAGCAGTTTATCTGTCAGGGGAACTGAAGCTTTCTTT
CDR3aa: CASSLSVRGTEAFF

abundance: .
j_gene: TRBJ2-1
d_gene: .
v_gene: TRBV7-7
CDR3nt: TGTGCCAGCAGCTTAGGACTCTACAATGAGCAGTTCTTC
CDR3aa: CASSLGLYNEQFF

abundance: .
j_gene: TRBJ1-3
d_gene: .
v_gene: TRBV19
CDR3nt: TGTGCCAGTAGTATCTTGGGCGGCTCTGGAAACACCATATATTTT
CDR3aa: CASSILGGSGNTIYF